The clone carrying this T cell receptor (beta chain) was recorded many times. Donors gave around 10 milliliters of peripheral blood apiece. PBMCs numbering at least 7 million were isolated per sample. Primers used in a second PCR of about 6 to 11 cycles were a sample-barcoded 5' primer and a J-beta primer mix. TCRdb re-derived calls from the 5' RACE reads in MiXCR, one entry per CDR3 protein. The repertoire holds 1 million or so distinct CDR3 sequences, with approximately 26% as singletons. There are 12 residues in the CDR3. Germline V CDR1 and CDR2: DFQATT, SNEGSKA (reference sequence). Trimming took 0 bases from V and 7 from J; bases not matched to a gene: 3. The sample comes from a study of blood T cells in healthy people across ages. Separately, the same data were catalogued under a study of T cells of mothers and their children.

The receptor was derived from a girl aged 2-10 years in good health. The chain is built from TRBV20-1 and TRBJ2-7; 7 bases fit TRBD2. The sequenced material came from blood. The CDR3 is CSAREREWEQYF. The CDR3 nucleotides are TGCAGTGCTAGAGAGCGGGAGTGGGAGCAGTACTTC.